Below, 13 T cell receptor beta chains from the same sample are listed, as sequenced in a study of blood T cells in healthy people across ages. Combining a sample-barcoded 5' primer with a J-beta primer mix, a second PCR ran for 7 to 11 cycles. TCRdb re-derived calls from the 5' RACE reads in MiXCR, one entry per CDR3 protein. The table has approximately 600,000 distinct CDR3 sequences, roughly 58% seen once. Sequences were obtained from blood. The receptors stem from a man in his sixties in good health.

This rearrangement joins TRBV29-1 to TRBJ2-1; maybe TRBD1 (5 bases). V dropped 8 bases and J dropped 0 bases, with 8 bases sitting between them. From germline, CDR1 is SQVTM and CDR2 ANQGSEA. CDR3 length: 12 amino acids. CDR3 coding DNA: TGCAGCCACAGGAGCTCCTACAATGAGCAGTTCTTC. Its protein is CSHRSSYNEQFF.

This chain uses TRBV25-1 with TRBJ2-7; D unresolved. This CDR3 spans 15 amino acids. Between the trimmed V and J ends, which lost 1 base and 6 bases, there was a span of 16 bases. CDR1 is MGHDK and CDR2 is SYGVNS in the germline V gene. CDR3 DNA: TGTGCCAGCAGTGAATTTTTGACACTCCCAAGCGAGCAGTACTTC. It translates to CASSEFLTLPSEQYF.

The chain joins TRBV2 to TRBJ2-1; 8 bases fit TRBD1. This CDR3 is 11 amino acids long. The trim removed 6 bases at V and 13 bases at J, leaving 5 bases unmatched. Per the germline V gene, CDR1 is SNHLY and CDR2 is FYNNEI. The CDR3: CASRDRGSQFF. Written as DNA, the CDR3 is TGTGCCAGCAGAGACAGGGGCTCCCAGTTCTTC.

This clonotype was detected a few times. The rearrangement joins TRBV10-3 to TRBJ2-5; D perhaps matches TRBD2 (7 bases). CDR1 ENHRY and CDR2 SYGVKD come from the germline V gene. Between the trimmed V and J ends, which lost 6 bases and 2 bases, there was a span of 13 bases. The CDR3 extends over 14 amino acids. CDR3 nucleotides: TGTGCCATCAGCCTAGGGGGGGAACAAGAGACCCAGTACTTC. Protein product: CAISLGGEQETQYF.

The chain links TRBV5-1 to TRBJ2-7, with TRBD1 as a possible D gene (6 bases). The CDR3 runs to 14 residues. The germline gives CDR1 SGHRS, CDR2 YFSETQ. V was clipped by 10 bases and J by 0 bases, with 17 bases between them. In DNA form, the CDR3 reads TGCGCCGGCATGCCAGGGGTCTTCTCCTACGAGCAGTACTTC. It translates to CAGMPGVFSYEQYF.

The V call is TRBV5-1, the J call TRBJ1-1; no clear D. CDR1 SGHRS and CDR2 YFSETQ come from the germline V gene. The CDR3 spans 14 residues. Trimming took 0 bases from V and 1 from J, leaving 7 bases between them. In DNA, the CDR3 is TGCGCCAGCAGCTTGGTGGGCAAGAACACTGAAGCTTTCTTT. Amino acids: CASSLVGKNTEAFF.

This sequence joins TRBV2 and TRBJ1-5; no definite D call. The germline V gene has CDR1 SNHLY and CDR2 FYNNEI. The CDR3 spans 15 residues. Trimming took 4 bases from V and 6 from J, leaving 16 bases between them. This chain's CDR3 is CASSVDRGSGQPQHF. DNA of the CDR3: TGTGCCAGCAGTGTGGACCGCGGTAGCGGTCAGCCCCAGCATTTT.

This chain joins TRBV27 and TRBJ1-2; a possible D gene is TRBD1 (5 bases). This CDR3 has 17 amino acids. Trimming removed 5 bases at V and 4 bases at J, with 23 bases between. CDR1 and CDR2 from the germline V gene are MNHEY and SMNVEV (reference sequence). The CDR3 spells CASSPTLPPRGGYGYTF. CDR3 nucleotide sequence: TGTGCCAGCAGTCCGACCCTCCCTCCGCGGGGGGGCTATGGCTACACCTTC.

V is TRBV20-1 and J is TRBJ2-5; D is ambiguous. Germline CDR1 reads DFQATT; CDR2 reads SNEGSKA (reference sequence). V was cut by 1 base and J by 1 base, with 16 bases left in between. This CDR3 comprises 16 residues. CDR3 amino acids: CSARGNTARLQETQYF. The CDR3 DNA reads TGCAGTGCTAGAGGAAATACGGCTAGGCTCCAAGAGACCCAGTACTTC.

The CDR3 sequence: CASSTEATSYNEQFF. Written as DNA, the CDR3 is TGTGCCAGTAGTACCGAGGCTACCTCCTACAATGAGCAGTTCTTC. The chain recombines TRBV19 with TRBJ2-1; D not certain. The germline V gene has CDR1 LNHDA and CDR2 SQIVND (reference sequence). The CDR3 contains 15 residues. The germline V and J ends were trimmed by 4 bases and 0 bases, with 10 bases remaining between them.

In its sample, this clonotype was seen a few times. V usage is TRBV6-5 and J usage is TRBJ2-1; possibly TRBD1 or TRBD2 for D (5 bases each). The germline V and J ends were trimmed by 0 bases and 6 bases, with 18 bases remaining between them. The CDR3 totals 17 residues. The germline CDR1 and CDR2 sequences are MNHEY and SVGAGI. CDR3 DNA: TGTGCCAGCAGTTACTCCTTTGTGTTGCAGGGACGCAATGAGCAGTTCTTC. Translation gives CASSYSFVLQGRNEQFF.

There are a few counts of this clonotype. The V and J genes are TRBV7-9 and TRBJ2-5; a weak D match, TRBD2 (5 bases). The CDR3 extends over 16 amino acids. V was shortened by 0 bases and J by 5 bases, with 16 bases between the two germline ends. The V gene's germline CDR1 is SEHNR and CDR2 FQNEAQ (reference sequence). This chain's CDR3 is CASSLAEDPLGETQYF. The CDR3 coding sequence is TGTGCCAGCAGCTTAGCGGAGGACCCGTTGGGGGAGACCCAGTACTTC.

V gene TRBV20-1 combines with J gene TRBJ2-1, with 9 bases aligning to TRBD2. The J call may be wrong; the DNA end is better matched by TRBJ2-7. The CDR3 sequence is 15 residues long. Germline CDR1 and CDR2: DFQATT and SNEGSKA (reference sequence). The CDR3 DNA reads TGCAGTGCTAAACCCTATAGCGGGGGATACAATGAGCAGTACTTC. Translated: CSAKPYSGGYNEQYF.